This TCR beta chain emerged from a study of shared T cell receptors in the human thymus. Germline CDR1 LGHNA, CDR2 YNFKEQ. The CDR3 totals 15 residues. Trimming left V 1 base short and J 3 bases short, with 12 bases between. Sequenced by immunoSEQ multiplex PCR; TCRdb stores in-frame clones only, minus some. The sample contains 450,000 to 650,000 clones, 75% to 85% of which appear only once. The same sample was also studied in work on human thymus T cells. This second study notes: The people who donated were healthy Finnish babies having corrective surgery for congenital heart defects. Corrective heart surgery yielded the resections from which the thymus tissue came. Use of V and J genes seemed skewed within the thymic and blood repertoires.

What was sequenced was thymocytes. The TCR originated in a boy under three years old with a congenital heart defect. The chain is built from TRBV4-2 and TRBJ2-5; D is unclear. CDR3 sequence (DNA): TGTGCCAGCAGCCAAGCCTCACTGCCGAAAGAGACCCAGTACTTC. Amino acid sequence: CASSQASLPKETQYF.